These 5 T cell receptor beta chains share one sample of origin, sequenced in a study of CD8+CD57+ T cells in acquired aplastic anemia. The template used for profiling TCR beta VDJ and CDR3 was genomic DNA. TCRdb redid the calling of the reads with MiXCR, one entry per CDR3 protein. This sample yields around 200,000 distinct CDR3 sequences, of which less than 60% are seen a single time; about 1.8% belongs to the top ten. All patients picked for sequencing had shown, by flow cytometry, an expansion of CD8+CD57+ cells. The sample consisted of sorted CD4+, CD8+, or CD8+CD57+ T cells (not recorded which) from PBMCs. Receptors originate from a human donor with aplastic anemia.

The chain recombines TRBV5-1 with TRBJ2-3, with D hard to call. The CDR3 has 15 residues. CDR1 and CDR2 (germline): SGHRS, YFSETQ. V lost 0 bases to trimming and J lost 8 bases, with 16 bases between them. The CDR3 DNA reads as TGCGCCAGCAGCTTGGACGGCGTAGGGCCAGGTACGCAGTATTTT. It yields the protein CASSLDGVGPGTQYF.

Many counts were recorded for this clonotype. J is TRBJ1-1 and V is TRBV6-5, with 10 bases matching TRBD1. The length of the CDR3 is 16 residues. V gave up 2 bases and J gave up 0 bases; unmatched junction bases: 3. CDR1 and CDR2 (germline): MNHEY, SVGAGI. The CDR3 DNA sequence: TGTGCCAGCAGTTACCCGGGACAGGGGTTGAACACTGAAGCTTTCTTT. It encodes CASSYPGQGLNTEAFF.

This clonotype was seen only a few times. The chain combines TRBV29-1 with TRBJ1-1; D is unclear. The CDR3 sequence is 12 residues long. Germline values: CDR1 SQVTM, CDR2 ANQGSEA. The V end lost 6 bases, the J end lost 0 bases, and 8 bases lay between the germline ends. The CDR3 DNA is TGCAGCGTCTCGACGGTGAACACTGAAGCTTTCTTT. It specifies CSVSTVNTEAFF.

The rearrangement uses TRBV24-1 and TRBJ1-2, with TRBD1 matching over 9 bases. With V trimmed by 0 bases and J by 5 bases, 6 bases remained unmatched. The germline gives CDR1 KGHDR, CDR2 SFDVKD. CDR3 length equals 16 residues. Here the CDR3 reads CATSDLSGQGTYGYTF. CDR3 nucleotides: TGTGCCACCAGTGATTTGTCGGGACAGGGAACATATGGCTACACCTTC.

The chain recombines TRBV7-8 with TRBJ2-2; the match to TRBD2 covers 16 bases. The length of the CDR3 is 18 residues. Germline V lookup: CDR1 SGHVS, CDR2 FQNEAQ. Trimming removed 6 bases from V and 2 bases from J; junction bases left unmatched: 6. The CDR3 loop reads CASRTGTSGGANTGELFF. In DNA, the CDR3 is TGTGCCAGCAGAACCGGGACTAGCGGGGGGGCTAACACCGGGGAGCTGTTTTTT.